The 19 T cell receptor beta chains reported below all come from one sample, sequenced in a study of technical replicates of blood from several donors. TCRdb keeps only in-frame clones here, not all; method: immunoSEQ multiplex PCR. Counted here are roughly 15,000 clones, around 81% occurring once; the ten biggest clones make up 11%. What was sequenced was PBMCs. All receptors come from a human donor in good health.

CDR3: CASSSRSSNEKLFF. The CDR3 bases are TGTGCCAGCAGCTCGCGGAGTTCCAATGAAAAACTGTTTTTT. The V call is TRBV5-4, the J call TRBJ1-4, with D uncertain. This CDR3 spans 14 amino acids. Germline CDR1 and CDR2: SGHNT and YYREEE (reference sequence). Trimming removed 3 bases at V and 5 bases at J, with 11 bases between.

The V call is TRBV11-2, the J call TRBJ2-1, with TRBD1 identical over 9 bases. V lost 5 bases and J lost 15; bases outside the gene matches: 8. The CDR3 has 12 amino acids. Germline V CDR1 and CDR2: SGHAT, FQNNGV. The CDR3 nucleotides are TGTGCCAGCAGCGCGAGGGACAGGGTAACGTTCTTC. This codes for CASSARDRVTFF.

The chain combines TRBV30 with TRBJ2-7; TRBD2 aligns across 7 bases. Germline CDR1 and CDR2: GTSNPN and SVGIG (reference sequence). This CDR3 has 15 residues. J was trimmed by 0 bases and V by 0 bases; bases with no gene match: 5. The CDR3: CAWSVGRGFSYEQYF. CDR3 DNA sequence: TGTGCCTGGAGTGTAGGGAGGGGCTTCTCCTACGAGCAGTACTTC.

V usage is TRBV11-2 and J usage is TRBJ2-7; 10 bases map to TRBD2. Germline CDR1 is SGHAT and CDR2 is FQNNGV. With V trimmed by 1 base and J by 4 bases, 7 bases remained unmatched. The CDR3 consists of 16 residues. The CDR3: CASSLGPSGSFYEQYF. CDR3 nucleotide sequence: TGTGCCAGCAGCTTAGGTCCTAGCGGGAGTTTTTACGAGCAGTACTTC.

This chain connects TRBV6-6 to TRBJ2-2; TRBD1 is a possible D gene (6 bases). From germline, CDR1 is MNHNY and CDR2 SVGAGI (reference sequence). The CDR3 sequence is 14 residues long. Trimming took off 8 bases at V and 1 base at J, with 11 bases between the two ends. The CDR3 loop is CASRLGQNTGELFF. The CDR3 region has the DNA TGTGCCAGCCGCTTGGGACAGAACACCGGGGAGCTGTTTTTT.

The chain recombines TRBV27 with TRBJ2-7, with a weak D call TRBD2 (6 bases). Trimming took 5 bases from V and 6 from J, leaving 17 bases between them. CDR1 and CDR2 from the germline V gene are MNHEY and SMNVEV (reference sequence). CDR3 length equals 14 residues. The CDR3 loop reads CASSPLTGVGEQYF. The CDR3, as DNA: TGTGCCAGCAGTCCCCTAACGGGAGTTGGCGAGCAGTACTTC.

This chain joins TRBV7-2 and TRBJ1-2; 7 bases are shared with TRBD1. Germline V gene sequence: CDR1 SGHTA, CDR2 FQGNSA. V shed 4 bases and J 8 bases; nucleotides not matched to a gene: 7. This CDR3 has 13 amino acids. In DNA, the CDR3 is TGTGCCAGCAGCTCCGACAGGGTCTTAGGCTACACCTTC. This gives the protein CASSSDRVLGYTF.

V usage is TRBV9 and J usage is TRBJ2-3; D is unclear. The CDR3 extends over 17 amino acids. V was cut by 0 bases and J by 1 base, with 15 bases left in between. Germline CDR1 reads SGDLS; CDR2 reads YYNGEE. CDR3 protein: CASSVAPAGLGTDTQYF. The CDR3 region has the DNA TGTGCCAGCAGCGTAGCTCCAGCAGGCTTGGGCACAGATACGCAGTATTTT.

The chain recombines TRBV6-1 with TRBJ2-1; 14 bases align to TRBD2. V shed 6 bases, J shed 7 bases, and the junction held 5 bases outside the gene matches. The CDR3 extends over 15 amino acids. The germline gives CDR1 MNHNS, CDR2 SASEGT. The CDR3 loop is CASRLRLAGGNEQFF. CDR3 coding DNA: TGTGCCAGCAGGCTCCGACTAGCGGGAGGGAATGAGCAGTTCTTC.

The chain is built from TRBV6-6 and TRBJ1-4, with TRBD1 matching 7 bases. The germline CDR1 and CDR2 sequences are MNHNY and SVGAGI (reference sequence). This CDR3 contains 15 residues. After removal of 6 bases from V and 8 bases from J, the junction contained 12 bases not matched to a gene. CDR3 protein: CASRREGTGDEKLFF. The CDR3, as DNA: TGTGCCAGCAGACGCGAGGGCACAGGGGACGAAAAACTGTTTTTT.

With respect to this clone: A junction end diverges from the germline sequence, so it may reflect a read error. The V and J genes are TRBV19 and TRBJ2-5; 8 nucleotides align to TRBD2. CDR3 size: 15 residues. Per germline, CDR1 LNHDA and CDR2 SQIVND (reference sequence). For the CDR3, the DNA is TGTGCCAGTAGTACGCTGTACACCCAGCGGGAGATCCAGTACTTC. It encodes CASSTLYTQREIQYF. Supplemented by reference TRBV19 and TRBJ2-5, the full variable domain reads DGGITQSPKYLFRKEGQNVTLSCEQNLNHDAMYWYRQDPGQGLRLIYYSQIVNDFQKGDIAEGYSVSREKKESFPLTVTSAQKNPTAFYLCASSTLYTQREIQYFGPGTRLLVL.

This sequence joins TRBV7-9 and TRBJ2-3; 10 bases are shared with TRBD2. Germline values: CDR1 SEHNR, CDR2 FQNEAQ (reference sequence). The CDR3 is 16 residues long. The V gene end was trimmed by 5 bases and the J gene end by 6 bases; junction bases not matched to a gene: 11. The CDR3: CASSPRASGSPDTQYF. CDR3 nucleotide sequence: TGTGCCAGCAGCCCGAGGGCTAGCGGGAGTCCCGATACGCAGTATTTT.

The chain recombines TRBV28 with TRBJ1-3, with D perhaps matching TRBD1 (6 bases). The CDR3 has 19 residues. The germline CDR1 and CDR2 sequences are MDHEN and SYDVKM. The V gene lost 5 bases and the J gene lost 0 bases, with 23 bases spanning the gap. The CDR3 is CASSTPYLRGGSSGNTIYF. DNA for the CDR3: TGTGCCAGCAGTACCCCCTACTTGAGAGGGGGATCCTCTGGAAACACCATATATTTT.

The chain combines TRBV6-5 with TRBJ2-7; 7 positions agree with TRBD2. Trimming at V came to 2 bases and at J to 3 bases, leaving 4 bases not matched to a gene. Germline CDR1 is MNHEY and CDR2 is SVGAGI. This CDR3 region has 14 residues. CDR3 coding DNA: TGTGCCAGCAGTTACGGCGGGAGCAACTACGAGCAGTACTTC. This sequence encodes CASSYGGSNYEQYF.

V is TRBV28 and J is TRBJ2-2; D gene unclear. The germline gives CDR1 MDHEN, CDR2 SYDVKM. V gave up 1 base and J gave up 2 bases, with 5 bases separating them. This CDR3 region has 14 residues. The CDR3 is CASSLYRNTGELFF. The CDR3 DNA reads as TGTGCCAGCAGTTTATATAGAAACACCGGGGAGCTGTTTTTT. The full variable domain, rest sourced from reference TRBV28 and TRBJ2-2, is DVKVTQSSRYLVKRTGEKVFLECVQDMDHENMFWYRQDPGLGLRLIYFSYDVKMKEKGDIPEGYSVSREKKERFSLILESASTNQTSMYLCASSLYRNTGELFFGEGSRLTVL.

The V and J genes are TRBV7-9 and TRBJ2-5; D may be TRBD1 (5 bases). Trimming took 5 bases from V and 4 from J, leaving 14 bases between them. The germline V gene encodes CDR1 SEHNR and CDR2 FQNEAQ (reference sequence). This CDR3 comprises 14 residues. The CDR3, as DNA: TGTGCCAGCAGCCCTCAGGGATACGGAGAGACCCAGTACTTC. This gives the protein CASSPQGYGETQYF.

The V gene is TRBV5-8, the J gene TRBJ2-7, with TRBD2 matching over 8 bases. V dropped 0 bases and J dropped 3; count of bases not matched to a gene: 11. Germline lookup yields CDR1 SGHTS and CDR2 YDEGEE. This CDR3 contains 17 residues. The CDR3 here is CASSLVGGRHNIYEQYF. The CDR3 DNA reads TGTGCCAGCAGCTTGGTGGGCGGGAGGCATAACATCTACGAGCAGTACTTC.

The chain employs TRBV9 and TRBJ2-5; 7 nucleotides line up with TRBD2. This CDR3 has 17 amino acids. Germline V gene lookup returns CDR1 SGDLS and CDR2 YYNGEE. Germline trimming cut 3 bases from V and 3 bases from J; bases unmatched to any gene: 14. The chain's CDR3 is CASSATQARAGEETQYF. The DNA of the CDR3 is TGTGCCAGCAGCGCCACCCAAGCCAGGGCGGGGGAAGAGACCCAGTACTTC.

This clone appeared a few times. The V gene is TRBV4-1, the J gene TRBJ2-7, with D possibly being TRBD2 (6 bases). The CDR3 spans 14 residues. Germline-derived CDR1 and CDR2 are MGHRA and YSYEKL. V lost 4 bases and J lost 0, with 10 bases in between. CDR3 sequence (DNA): TGCGCCAGCAGCCCCACGGGAGACTCCTACGAGCAGTACTTC. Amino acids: CASSPTGDSYEQYF.